This is a list of T cell receptor beta chains from one sample in a study of human T cells and chemical hapten exposure. TCRdb re-analysed the RACE reads in MiXCR, keeping a single row per CDR3 protein. The table lists some 200,000 distinct CDR3 sequences, roughly 30% of them singletons. Sequencing was performed on whole blood, taken in connection with sensitization to the hapten diphenylcyclopropenone (DPC). The receptors stem from a young woman with alopecia areata. Some clones in this sample may be carry-over from other donors' samples. Each CDR3 is given with its conserved first and last residue. A D gene is named only where the DNA matches it firmly. Part of the rows lack a size; the others show once, few, many or a class for expanded clones.

CASSQDGTLIYNSPLHF,TGTGCCAGCTCACAGGACGGCACCCTCATCTATAATTCACCCCTCCACTTT,.,17,.,TRBJ1-6,TRBV18
CASSQKRHEQFF,TGTGCCAGCAGCCAAAAAAGACATGAGCAGTTCTTC,.,12,.,TRBJ2-1,TRBV3-1
CASSQLPSLTSGRTDTQYF,TGCGCCAGCAGCCAACTGCCCTCTTTGACTAGCGGGAGAACAGATACGCAGTATTTT,few,19,TRBD2,TRBJ2-3,TRBV4-3
CASSLGTATDTQYF,TGTGCCAGCAGCCTGGGGACGGCCACAGATACGCAGTATTTT,few,14,.,TRBJ2-3,TRBV11-2
CASSYDWWGSGNTIYF,TGTGCCAGCAGTTACGATTGGTGGGGATCTGGAAACACCATATATTTT,.,16,.,TRBJ1-3,TRBV7-6
CASSAVGGSQPQHF,TGTGCCAGCAGTGCAGTAGGGGGAAGTCAGCCCCAGCATTTT,.,14,.,TRBJ1-5,TRBV6-4
CASSYAGQGSRRTQYF,TGTGCCAGCAGTTACGCGGGTCAGGGGTCACGGAGGACCCAGTACTTC,few,16,.,TRBJ2-5,TRBV6-2/TRBV6-3
CASRPNPYEQYF,TGTGCCAGCAGACCAAATCCCTACGAGCAGTACTTC,few,12,.,TRBJ2-7,TRBV7-8
CASSLAGGLSLYNEQFF,TGTGCCAGCAGTTTGGCGGGGGGGCTCTCCCTGTACAATGAGCAGTTCTTC,.,17,TRBD2,TRBJ2-1,TRBV6-6
CASSRGTDVPYGYTF,TGTGCCAGCAGTCGGGGGACGGACGTACCCTATGGCTACACCTTC,.,15,.,TRBJ1-2,TRBV28
CASSTDRSQPQHF,TGTGCCAGCAGCACCGACAGGAGTCAGCCCCAGCATTTT,.,13,.,TRBJ1-5,TRBV6-5
CSVARGSGANVLTF,TGCAGCGTCGCTCGCGGGTCTGGGGCCAACGTCCTGACTTTC,.,14,.,TRBJ2-6,TRBV29-1
CASSPPGQTNTGELFF,TGTGCCAGCAGTCCGCCGGGACAGACGAACACCGGGGAGCTGTTTTTT,few,16,TRBD1,TRBJ2-2,TRBV28
CASLGLAGREQYF,TGCGCCAGCTTAGGACTAGCGGGACGGGAGCAGTACTTC,few,13,TRBD2,TRBJ2-7,TRBV23-1
CASSLALSGGETQYF,TGTGCCAGCAGTTTAGCGTTGAGCGGGGGTGAGACCCAGTACTTC,.,15,TRBD2,TRBJ2-5,TRBV12-3/TRBV12-4
CASSQFSGNSYNEQFF,TGTGCCAGCAGCCAATTTAGCGGGAATTCCTACAATGAGCAGTTCTTC,few,16,TRBD2,TRBJ2-1,TRBV7-6
CSALRAPRTDTQYF,TGCAGCGCCCTTCGGGCCCCTCGCACAGATACGCAGTATTTT,.,14,.,TRBJ2-3,TRBV29-1
CASSLAKGQRDGYTF,TGCGCCAGCAGCTTGGCGAAGGGACAGCGGGATGGCTACACCTTC,few,15,TRBD1,TRBJ1-2,TRBV5-1
CSVGTSAVEQYF,TGCAGCGTTGGGACCTCGGCGGTCGAGCAGTACTTC,.,12,.,TRBJ2-7,TRBV29-1
CASSVGTAPEQYF,TGTGCCAGCAGTGTCGGGACTGCCCCCGAGCAGTACTTC,few,13,.,TRBJ2-7,TRBV2
CSHSTGRIYGYTF,TGCAGCCATTCCACGGGACGGATCTATGGCTACACCTTC,.,13,.,TRBJ1-2,TRBV29-1
CASSLDQVDTGELFF,TGCGCCAGCAGCCTGGATCAGGTGGACACCGGGGAGCTGTTTTTT,once,15,.,TRBJ2-2,TRBV5-1
CASSEMGGPTDTQYF,TGTGCCAGCAGTGAGATGGGGGGGCCCACAGATACGCAGTATTTT,few,15,.,TRBJ2-3,TRBV6-2/TRBV6-3
CAISATGLEQYF,TGTGCCATCAGTGCTACGGGGCTCGAGCAGTACTTC,.,12,.,TRBJ2-7,TRBV10-3
CASSRDRASGNTIYF,TGTGCCAGCAGCAGGGACAGGGCATCTGGAAACACCATATATTTT,.,15,TRBD1,TRBJ1-3,TRBV7-2
CSARGRTVNEQFF,TGCAGTGCTAGAGGTCGGACCGTCAATGAGCAGTTCTTC,.,13,.,TRBJ2-1,TRBV20-1
CASSFRGPNTEAFF,TGCGCCAGCAGCTTCCGGGGCCCGAACACTGAAGCTTTCTTT,.,14,.,TRBJ1-1,TRBV5-1